These 19 T cell receptor beta chains share one sample of origin, sequenced in a study of Ad26.COV2.S vaccination and SARS-CoV-2 variants. This table comes from immunoSEQ multiplex PCR, and its TCRdb copy is limited to in-frame clones, with some not included. This table has about 350,000 clones, approximately 85% appearing once. Treatment defined: some 20 received Ad26.COV2.S at low or high dose, single or two shots; 5 received placebo; per-sample allocation not given. Specimens were obtained on day 63 following the first vaccine or placebo injection. Sample: peripheral blood, taken in a trial of Ad26.COV2.S vaccine versus placebo. These receptors all come from a person between 18 and 59 years old who received the Ad26.COV2.S COVID-19 vaccine or a placebo.

The genes are TRBV29-1 and TRBJ2-5, with D possibly TRBD1 on 6 matching bases. Germline CDR1 is SQVTM and CDR2 is ANQGSEA. The length of the CDR3 is 11 residues. Trimming stripped 2 bases from V and 5 bases from J, with 6 bases between. Written as DNA, the CDR3 is TGCAGCGTTGAAACAGGGGAGACCCAGTACTTC. This encodes CSVETGETQYF.

This chain uses TRBV5-1 with TRBJ1-3; D possibly corresponds to TRBD1 (5 bases). The CDR3 extends over 17 amino acids. V lost 4 bases, J lost 0 bases, and 17 bases lay in between. In germline, CDR1 is SGHRS, CDR2 YFSETQ. The CDR3 protein is CASSVGRGGSSGNTIYF. DNA of the CDR3: TGCGCCAGCAGCGTCGGCCGGGGGGGTAGCTCTGGAAACACCATATATTTT.

V and J are TRBV7-9 and TRBJ1-3; 7 bases map to TRBD1. The CDR3 runs 15 residues. CDR1 and CDR2 from the germline V gene are SEHNR and FQNEAQ (reference sequence). V was pared by 6 bases and J by 0 bases, with 5 bases of the junction left unmatched. The CDR3 spells CASSRDSPSGNTIYF. The CDR3 region has the DNA TGTGCCAGCAGTCGGGACAGTCCCTCTGGAAACACCATATATTTT.

The rearrangement links TRBV9 to TRBJ1-2, with 9 nucleotides matching TRBD1. The V gene end was trimmed by 0 bases and the J gene end by 2 bases; junction bases not matched to a gene: 8. The CDR3 spans 17 residues. From germline, CDR1 is SGDLS and CDR2 YYNGEE. CDR3 sequence (DNA): TGTGCCAGCAGCGTAGACGGGGGACAGGGTAGAAACTATGGCTACACCTTC. Residues: CASSVDGGQGRNYGYTF.

The CDR3 reads CASSITGASGNTIYF. In nucleotides, the CDR3 is TGTGCCAGTAGTATTACTGGGGCATCTGGAAACACCATATATTTT. The rearrangement uses TRBV19 and TRBJ1-3; a weak D match, TRBD1 (5 bases). The CDR3 totals 15 residues. With 3 bases removed from V and 1 base from J, the gap between germline ends came to 10 bases. Germline V gene data show CDR1 as LNHDA and CDR2 as SQIVND (reference sequence).

This chain joins TRBV7-8 and TRBJ2-6, with 7 bases fitting TRBD1. Trimming took 5 bases from V and 2 from J; bases not matched to a gene: 9. Germline V gives CDR1 SGHVS, CDR2 FQNEAQ. CDR3 size: 17 residues. As DNA, the CDR3 is TGTGCCAGCAGCATAAGACAGGGAAGGACTGGGGCCAACGTCCTGACTTTC. Protein sequence: CASSIRQGRTGANVLTF.

This clone appeared many times. The chain is built from TRBV2 and TRBJ2-5, with 8 bases fitting TRBD1. Per germline, CDR1 SNHLY and CDR2 FYNNEI. Unmatched junction bases numbered 9, after V lost 3 bases and J lost 0 bases. The CDR3 loop spans 17 amino acids. The CDR3 here is CASSDGTGYRYQETQYF. The CDR3 DNA sequence: TGTGCCAGCAGTGACGGGACAGGTTACCGCTACCAAGAGACCCAGTACTTC. Combining the CDR3 with reference TRBV2 and TRBJ2-5 gives the whole variable domain EPEVTQTPSHQVTQMGQEVILRCVPISNHLYFYWYRQILGQKVEFLVSFYNNEISEKSEIFDDQFSVERPDGSNFTLKIRSTKLEDSAMYFCASSDGTGYRYQETQYFGPGTRLLVL.

The rearrangement links TRBV28 to TRBJ2-3, with 10 bases lining up with TRBD2. Germline V gene data show CDR1 as MDHEN and CDR2 as SYDVKM. V gave up 11 bases and J gave up 6 bases; unmatched junction bases: 14. The CDR3 covers 15 residues. CDR3 in DNA: TGTGCCTTAGGCGACTCAGCGGGAGGGCCGGATACGCAGTATTTT. As protein: CALGDSAGGPDTQYF.

Comments on this clone: The sample carries other DNA sequences with the same CDR3. The chain combines TRBV10-3 with TRBJ1-2; D perhaps matches TRBD1 (5 bases). This CDR3 spans 13 amino acids. Germline CDR1 is ENHRY and CDR2 is SYGVKD. Trimming took off 0 bases at V and 4 bases at J, with 6 bases between the two ends. The CDR3 protein is CAISESGGYGYTF. The CDR3 DNA is TGTGCCATCAGTGAGTCCGGGGGCTATGGCTACACCTTC.

The chain joins TRBV28 to TRBJ2-7; 10 bases fit TRBD1. This CDR3 is 15 amino acids long. V shed 7 bases and J 9 bases; nucleotides not matched to a gene: 15. CDR1 is MDHEN and CDR2 is SYDVKM in the germline V gene. CDR3: CASTVTAGQGSSQYF. CDR3 sequence (DNA): TGTGCCAGCACCGTTACAGCGGGACAGGGGTCGTCGCAGTACTTC.

The chain recombines TRBV19 with TRBJ2-5; D uncertain. Deletions cut 3 bases from V and 7 bases from J, with 12 bases between. The CDR3 has 13 amino acids. From germline, CDR1 is LNHDA and CDR2 SQIVND (reference sequence). Here the CDR3 reads CASSMGRLGTQYF. In DNA, the CDR3 is TGTGCCAGTAGTATGGGCAGATTGGGGACCCAGTACTTC.

CDR3 protein: CASSLEGVAEQYF. CDR3 bases: TGTGCCAGCAGCTTAGAAGGGGTAGCCGAGCAGTACTTC. V usage is TRBV7-9 and J usage is TRBJ2-7; the D gene is possibly TRBD1 (5 bases). The CDR3 is made up of 13 amino acids. V was cut by 1 base and J by 6 bases, with 10 bases left in between. CDR1 is SEHNR, CDR2 FQNEAQ, per germline (reference sequence).

The genes are TRBV6-2 or TRBV6-3 and TRBJ2-1, with a tentative D call TRBD2 (6 bases). Germline V CDR1 and CDR2: MNHEY, SVGEGT. V was cut by 2 bases and J by 2 bases, with 22 bases left in between. CDR3 length: 19 amino acids. CDR3 in amino acids: CASSYTPWVADPPYNEQFF. The CDR3 nucleotides read TGTGCCAGCAGTTACACCCCCTGGGTAGCGGATCCCCCCTACAATGAGCAGTTCTTC.

This clone was seen a few times. The chain is built from TRBV19 and TRBJ2-1; 10 positions match TRBD1. The V and J ends lost 9 bases and 4 bases, in that order; junction bases with no gene match: 6. This CDR3 has 14 residues. In germline, CDR1 is LNHDA, CDR2 SQIVND (reference sequence). The DNA for the CDR3 is TGTGCCAGCAGACAGGGGGCAACTTACAATGAGCAGTTCTTC. Amino acid sequence: CASRQGATYNEQFF.

This chain's CDR3 is CASSLLTSGPYEQYF. The CDR3 DNA reads as TGTGCCAGCAGCCTTCTGACTAGCGGACCCTACGAGCAGTACTTC. The V and J genes are TRBV6-6 and TRBJ2-7, with 9 bases identical to TRBD2. CDR3 length: 15 amino acids. Germline lookup yields CDR1 MNHNY and CDR2 SVGAGI (reference sequence). Germline trimming cut 6 bases from V and 2 bases from J; bases unmatched to any gene: 8.

The chain uses TRBV13 and TRBJ1-1; tentative D call: TRBD1 (5 bases). Trimming pared 5 bases from V and 3 bases from J, leaving 19 bases between. The CDR3 covers 16 residues. The germline V gene encodes CDR1 PRHDT and CDR2 FYEKMQ (reference sequence). CDR3 region: CASSASTRGEDTEAFF. In DNA, the CDR3 is TGTGCCAGCAGCGCATCGACGAGGGGTGAAGACACTGAAGCTTTCTTT.

The chain uses TRBV9 and TRBJ1-1; D is perhaps TRBD1 (5 bases). Germline V gene sequence: CDR1 SGDLS, CDR2 YYNGEE. The CDR3 is 16 residues long. V gave up 3 bases and J gave up 1 base, with 16 bases separating them. Written as DNA, the CDR3 is TGTGCCAGCAGCGGACCCCGGGGCGGGCGGAACACTGAAGCTTTCTTT. It is translated as CASSGPRGGRNTEAFF.

The chain carries TRBV19 and TRBJ2-7; D gene unclear. Germline V CDR1 and CDR2: LNHDA, SQIVND (reference sequence). There are 14 residues in the CDR3. V was clipped by 6 bases and J by 0 bases, with 12 bases between them. CDR3 nucleotides: TGTGCCAGTAGGGAAGGCTGGGCCTCCTACGAGCAGTACTTC. Its translation: CASREGWASYEQYF.

V and J are TRBV28 and TRBJ1-3; 10 bases match TRBD1. V dropped 7 bases and J dropped 8; count of bases not matched to a gene: 5. The germline V gene encodes CDR1 MDHEN and CDR2 SYDVKM. The CDR3 has 13 residues. CDR3 DNA sequence: TGTGCCAGCAACAGACAGGGGGCGGACACCATATATTTT. This translates into CASNRQGADTIYF.